This T cell receptor (beta chain) derives from a study of regulatory T cells in long-lasting Graves disease. This clonotype was observed many times. There are 14 residues in the CDR3. Germline V CDR1 and CDR2: MNHNS, SASEGT. V shed 8 bases and J shed 2 bases, with 16 bases lying between them. Time point specified: newly diagnosed GD, antithyroid drugs for less than 3 months. From RNA extracted from PBMCs, the TCR library was made. The authors built TCR beta libraries using iRepertoire HTBI primers and Arm-PCR of CDR3 regions. Each CDR3 protein is one row after TCRdb ran MiXCR on the multiplex PCR reads. The sample yields 450,000 to 600,000 distinct CDR3 sequences, around 15% seen once. The sample also formed part of further work on T cells in Graves' hyperthyroidism and ophthalmopathy. From that paper: Uncontrolled infection, other autoimmune disease, pregnancy or lactation led to exclusion.

The receptor comes from a man in his forties with Graves disease. Material: peripheral blood mononuclear cells (PBMCs), obtained at new diagnosis, from a patient treated with antithyroid drugs. The V and J genes are TRBV6-1 and TRBJ2-7; D is unclear. DNA for the CDR3: TGTGCCAGCGGCGGCAGAATTAAAACCTACGAGCAGTACTTC. Translating gives CASGGRIKTYEQYF.